The sample holds many counts of the clone carrying this T cell receptor beta chain. Its antigen is not known. The sample is drawn from a study of identical twins. Via MiXCR, TCRdb re-called the 5' RACE reads, giving one row per CDR3 protein. Among around 670,000 distinct CDR3 sequences listed, 5.5% to 6.5% were seen once. Whole-study findings and limits: With monozygotic twins, out-of-frame TCR alpha sharing exceeded what models estimated. It was possible that invariant MAIT and iNKT cells partly confounded the zero-insertion analyses.

The TCR was taken from a young man in good health. Specimen: naive T cells sorted from blood.

The CDR3 protein is CASSLGTGAFYEQYV. CDR3 nucleotide sequence: TGCGCCAGCAGCCTGGGGACAGGGGCCTTTTACGAGCAGTACGTC. The V call is TRBV5-1, the J call TRBJ2-7, with TRBD1 identical over 10 bases. This CDR3 spans 15 amino acids. Germline V gives CDR1 SGHRS, CDR2 YFSETQ. The J segment lost 4 bases and the V segment lost 4 bases, leaving 8 bases of the junction unmatched.